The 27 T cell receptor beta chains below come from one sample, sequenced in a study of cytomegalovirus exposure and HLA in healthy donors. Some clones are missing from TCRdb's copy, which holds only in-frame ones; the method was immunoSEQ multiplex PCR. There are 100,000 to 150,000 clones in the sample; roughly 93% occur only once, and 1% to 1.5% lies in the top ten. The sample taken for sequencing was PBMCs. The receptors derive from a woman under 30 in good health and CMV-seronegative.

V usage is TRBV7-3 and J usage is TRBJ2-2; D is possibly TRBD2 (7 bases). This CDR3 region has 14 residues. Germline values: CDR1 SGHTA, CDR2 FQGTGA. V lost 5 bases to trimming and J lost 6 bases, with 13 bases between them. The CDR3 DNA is TGTGCCAGCAGCCTTACAGGGAGGGCCGGGGAGCTGTTTTTT. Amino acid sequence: CASSLTGRAGELFF. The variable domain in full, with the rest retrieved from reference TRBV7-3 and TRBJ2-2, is GAGVSQTPSNKVTEKGKYVELRCDPISGHTALYWYRQSLGQGPEFLIYFQGTGAADDSGLPNDRFFAVRPEGSVSTLKIQRTERGDSAVYLCASSLTGRAGELFFGEGSRLTVL.

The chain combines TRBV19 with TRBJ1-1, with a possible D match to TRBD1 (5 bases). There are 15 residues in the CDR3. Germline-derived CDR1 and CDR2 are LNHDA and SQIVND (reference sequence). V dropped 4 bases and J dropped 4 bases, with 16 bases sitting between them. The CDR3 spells CASSKEGFGGTEAFF. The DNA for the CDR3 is TGTGCCAGTAGTAAGGAGGGTTTCGGGGGCACTGAAGCTTTCTTT.

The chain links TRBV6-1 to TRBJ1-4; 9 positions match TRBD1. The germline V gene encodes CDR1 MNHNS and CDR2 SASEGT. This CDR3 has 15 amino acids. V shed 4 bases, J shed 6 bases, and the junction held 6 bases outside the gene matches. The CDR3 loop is CASSGTGVFYEKLFF. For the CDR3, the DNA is TGTGCCAGCAGTGGGACAGGGGTCTTTTATGAAAAACTGTTTTTT.

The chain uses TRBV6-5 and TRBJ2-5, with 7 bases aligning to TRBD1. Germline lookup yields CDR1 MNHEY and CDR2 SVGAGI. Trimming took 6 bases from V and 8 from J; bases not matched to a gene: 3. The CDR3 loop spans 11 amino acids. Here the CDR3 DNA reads TGTGCCAGCAGCAGGGGGTCTACCCAGTACTTC. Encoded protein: CASSRGSTQYF.

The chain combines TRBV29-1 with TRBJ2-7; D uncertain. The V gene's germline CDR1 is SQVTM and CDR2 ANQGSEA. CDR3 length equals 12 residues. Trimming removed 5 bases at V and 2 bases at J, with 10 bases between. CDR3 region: CSVSRSPYEQYF. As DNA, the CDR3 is TGCAGCGTTTCCAGATCGCCCTACGAGCAGTACTTC.

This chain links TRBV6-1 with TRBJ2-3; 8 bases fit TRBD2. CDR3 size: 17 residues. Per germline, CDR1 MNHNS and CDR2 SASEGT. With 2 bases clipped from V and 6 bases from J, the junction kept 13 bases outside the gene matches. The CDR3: CASSELLGLETGDTQYF. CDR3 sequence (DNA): TGTGCCAGCAGTGAACTACTGGGACTAGAGACGGGCGATACGCAGTATTTT.

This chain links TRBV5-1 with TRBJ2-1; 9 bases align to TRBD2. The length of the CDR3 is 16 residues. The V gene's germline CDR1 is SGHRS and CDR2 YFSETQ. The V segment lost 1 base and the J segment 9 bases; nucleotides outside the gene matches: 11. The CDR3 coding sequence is TGCGCCAGCAGCTTGTCGGTAACTAGCGGGTCGGGTGAGCAGTTCTTC. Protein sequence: CASSLSVTSGSGEQFF.

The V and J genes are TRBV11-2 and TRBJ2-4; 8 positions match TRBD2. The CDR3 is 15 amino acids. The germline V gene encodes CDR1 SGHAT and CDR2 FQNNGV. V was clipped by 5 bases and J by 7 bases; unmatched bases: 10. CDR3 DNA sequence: TGTGCCAGCAGCCCAGGACGGGGGGGCGAGAACATTCAGTACTTC. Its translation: CASSPGRGGENIQYF.

CDR3 amino acids: CASRQTGQGNTEAFF. The DNA for the CDR3 is TGTGCCAGCAGGCAAACCGGACAGGGGAACACTGAAGCTTTCTTT. The chain combines TRBV5-6 with TRBJ1-1; 8 bases line up with TRBD1. The J segment lost 1 base and the V segment lost 5 bases, leaving 7 bases of the junction unmatched. In germline, CDR1 is SGHDT, CDR2 YYEEEE. The CDR3 is made up of 15 amino acids.

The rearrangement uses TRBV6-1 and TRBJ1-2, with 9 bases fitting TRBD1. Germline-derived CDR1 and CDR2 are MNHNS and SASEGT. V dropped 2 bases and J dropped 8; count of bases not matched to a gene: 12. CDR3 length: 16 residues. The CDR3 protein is CASSEWDRVLQSGYTF. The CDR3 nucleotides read TGTGCCAGCAGTGAATGGGACAGGGTTCTCCAGAGCGGCTACACCTTC.

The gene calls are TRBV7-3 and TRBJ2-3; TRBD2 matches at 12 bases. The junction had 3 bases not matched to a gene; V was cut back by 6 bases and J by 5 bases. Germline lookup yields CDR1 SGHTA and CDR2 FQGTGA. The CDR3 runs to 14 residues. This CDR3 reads CASSTSGRRDTQYF. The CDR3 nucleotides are TGTGCCAGCAGTACTAGCGGGAGGCGAGATACGCAGTATTTT.

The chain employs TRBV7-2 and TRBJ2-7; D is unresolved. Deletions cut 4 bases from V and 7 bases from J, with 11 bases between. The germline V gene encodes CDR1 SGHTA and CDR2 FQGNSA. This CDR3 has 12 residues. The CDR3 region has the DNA TGTGCCAGCAGCTCTTATCTAGAGGAGCAGTACTTC. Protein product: CASSSYLEEQYF.

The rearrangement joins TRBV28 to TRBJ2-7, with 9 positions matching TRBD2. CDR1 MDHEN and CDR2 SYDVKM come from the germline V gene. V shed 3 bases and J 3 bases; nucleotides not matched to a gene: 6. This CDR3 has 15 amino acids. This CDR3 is CASSLPGLAGYEQYF. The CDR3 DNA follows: TGTGCCAGCAGTTTGCCGGGACTAGCAGGCTACGAGCAGTACTTC.

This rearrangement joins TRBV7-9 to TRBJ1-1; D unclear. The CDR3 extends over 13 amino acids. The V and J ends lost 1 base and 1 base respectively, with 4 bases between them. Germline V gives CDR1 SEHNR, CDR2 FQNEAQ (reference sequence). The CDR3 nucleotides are TGTGCCAGCAGCTTAGAACAGAACACTGAAGCTTTCTTT. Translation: CASSLEQNTEAFF. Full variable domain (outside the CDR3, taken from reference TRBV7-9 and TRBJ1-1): DTGVSQNPRHKITKRGQNVTFRCDPISEHNRLYWYRQTLGQGPEFLTYFQNEAQLEKSRLLSDRFSAERPKGSFSTLEIQRTEQGDSAMYLCASSLEQNTEAFFGQGTRLTVV.

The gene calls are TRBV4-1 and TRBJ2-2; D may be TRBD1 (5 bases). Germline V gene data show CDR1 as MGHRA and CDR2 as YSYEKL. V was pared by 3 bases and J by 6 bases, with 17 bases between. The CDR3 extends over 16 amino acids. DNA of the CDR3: TGCGCCAGCAGCCATCTCCAGGGAATCGGGCCCGGGGAGCTGTTTTTT. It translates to CASSHLQGIGPGELFF.

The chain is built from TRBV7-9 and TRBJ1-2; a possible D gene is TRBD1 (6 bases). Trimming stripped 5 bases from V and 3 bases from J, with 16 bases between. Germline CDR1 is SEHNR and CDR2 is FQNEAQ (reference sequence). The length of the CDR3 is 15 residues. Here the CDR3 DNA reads TGTGCCAGCAGCATACTACAGGGTTCGGACTATGGCTACACCTTC. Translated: CASSILQGSDYGYTF.

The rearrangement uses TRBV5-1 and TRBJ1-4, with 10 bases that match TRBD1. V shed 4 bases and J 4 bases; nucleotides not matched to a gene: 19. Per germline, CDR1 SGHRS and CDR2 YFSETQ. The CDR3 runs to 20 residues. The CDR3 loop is CASSPLPPGTGATFNEKLFF. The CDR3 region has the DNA TGCGCCAGCAGCCCTTTACCCCCCGGGACAGGGGCCACATTTAATGAAAAACTGTTTTTT.

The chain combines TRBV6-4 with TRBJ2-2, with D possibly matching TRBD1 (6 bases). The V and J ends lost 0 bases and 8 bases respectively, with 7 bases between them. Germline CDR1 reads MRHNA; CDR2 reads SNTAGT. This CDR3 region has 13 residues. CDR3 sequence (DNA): TGTGCCAGCAGTGACTCCGGGACAGGGGAGCTGTTTTTT. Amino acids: CASSDSGTGELFF.

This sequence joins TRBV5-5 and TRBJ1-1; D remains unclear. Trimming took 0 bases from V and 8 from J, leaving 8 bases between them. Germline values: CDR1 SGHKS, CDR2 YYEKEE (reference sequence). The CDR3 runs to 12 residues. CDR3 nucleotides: TGTGCCAGCAGCTTGGATGGGGAGGAAGCTTTCTTT. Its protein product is CASSLDGEEAFF.

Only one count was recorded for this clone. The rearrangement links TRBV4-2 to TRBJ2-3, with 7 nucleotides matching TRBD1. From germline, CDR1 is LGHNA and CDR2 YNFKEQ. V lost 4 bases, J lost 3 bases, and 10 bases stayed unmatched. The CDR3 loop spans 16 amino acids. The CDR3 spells CASSPRQGLRTDTQYF. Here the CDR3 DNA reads TGTGCCAGCAGCCCAAGACAGGGTTTGAGGACAGATACGCAGTATTTT.

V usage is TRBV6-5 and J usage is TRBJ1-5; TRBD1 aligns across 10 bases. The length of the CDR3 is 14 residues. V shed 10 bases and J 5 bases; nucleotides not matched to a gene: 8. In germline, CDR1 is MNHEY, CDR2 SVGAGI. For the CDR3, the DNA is TGTGCCACCAGAAAGACAGGGGGCGATCAGCCCCAGCATTTT. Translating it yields CATRKTGGDQPQHF.

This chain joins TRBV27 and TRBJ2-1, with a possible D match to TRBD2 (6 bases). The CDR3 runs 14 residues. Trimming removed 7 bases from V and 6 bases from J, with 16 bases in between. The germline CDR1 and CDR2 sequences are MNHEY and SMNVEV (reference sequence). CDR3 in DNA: TGTGCCAGCAATCCCCGGGACTTCTCCAATGAGCAGTTCTTC. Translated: CASNPRDFSNEQFF.

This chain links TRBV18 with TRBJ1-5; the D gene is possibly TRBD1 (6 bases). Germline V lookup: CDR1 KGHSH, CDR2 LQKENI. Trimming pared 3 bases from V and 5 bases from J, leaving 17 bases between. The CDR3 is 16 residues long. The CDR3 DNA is TGTGCCAGCTCACCGGGTCCCGGACAGAGGGATCAGCCCCAGCATTTT. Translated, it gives CASSPGPGQRDQPQHF. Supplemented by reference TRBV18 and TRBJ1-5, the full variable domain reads NAGVMQNPRHLVRRRGQEARLRCSPMKGHSHVYWYRQLPEEGLKFMVYLQKENIIDESGMPKERFSAEFPKEGPSILRIQQVVRGDSAAYFCASSPGPGQRDQPQHFGDGTRLSIL.

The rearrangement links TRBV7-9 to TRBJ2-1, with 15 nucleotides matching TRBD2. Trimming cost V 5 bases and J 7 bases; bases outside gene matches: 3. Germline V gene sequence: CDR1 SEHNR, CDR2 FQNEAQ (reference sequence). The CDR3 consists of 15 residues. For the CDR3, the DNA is TGTGCCAGCAGCCGGACTAGCGGGGGGGGTAATGAGCAGTTCTTC. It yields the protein CASSRTSGGGNEQFF.

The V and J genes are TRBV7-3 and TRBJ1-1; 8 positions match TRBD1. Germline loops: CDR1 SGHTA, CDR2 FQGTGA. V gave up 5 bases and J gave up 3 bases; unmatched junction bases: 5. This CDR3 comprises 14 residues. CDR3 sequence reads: CASSLRGPDTEAFF. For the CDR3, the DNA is TGTGCCAGCAGCCTCAGGGGGCCGGACACTGAAGCTTTCTTT.

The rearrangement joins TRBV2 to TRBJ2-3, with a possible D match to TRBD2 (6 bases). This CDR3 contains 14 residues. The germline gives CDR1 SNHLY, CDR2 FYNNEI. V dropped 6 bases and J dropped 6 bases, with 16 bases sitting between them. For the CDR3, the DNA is TGTGCCAGCAGGGGCCAGACTAGTCGCGATACGCAGTATTTT. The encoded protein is CASRGQTSRDTQYF.

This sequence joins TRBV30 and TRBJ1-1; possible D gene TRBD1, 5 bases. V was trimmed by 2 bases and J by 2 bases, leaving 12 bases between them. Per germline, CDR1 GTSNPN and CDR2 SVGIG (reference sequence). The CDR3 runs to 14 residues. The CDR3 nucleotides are TGTGCCTGGAGTATACGACAGACCAACACTGAAGCTTTCTTT. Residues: CAWSIRQTNTEAFF.